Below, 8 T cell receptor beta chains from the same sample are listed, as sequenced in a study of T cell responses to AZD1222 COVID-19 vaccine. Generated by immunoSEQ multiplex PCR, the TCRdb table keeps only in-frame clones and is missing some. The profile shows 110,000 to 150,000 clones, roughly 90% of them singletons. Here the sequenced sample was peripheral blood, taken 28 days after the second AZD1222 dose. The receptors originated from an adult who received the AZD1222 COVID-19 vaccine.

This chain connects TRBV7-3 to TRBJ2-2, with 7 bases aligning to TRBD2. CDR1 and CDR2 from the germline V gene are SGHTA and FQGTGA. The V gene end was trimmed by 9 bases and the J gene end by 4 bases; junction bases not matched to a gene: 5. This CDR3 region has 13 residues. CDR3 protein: CASGRGATGELFF. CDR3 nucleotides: TGTGCCAGTGGGAGGGGCGCCACCGGGGAGCTGTTTTTT.

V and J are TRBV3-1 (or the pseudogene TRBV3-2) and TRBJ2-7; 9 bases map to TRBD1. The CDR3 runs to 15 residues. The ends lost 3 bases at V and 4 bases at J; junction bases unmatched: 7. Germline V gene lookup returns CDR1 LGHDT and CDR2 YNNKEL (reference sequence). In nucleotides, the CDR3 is TGTGCCAGCAGCCACTCGGCGGACAGGGGTTACGAGCAGTACTTC. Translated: CASSHSADRGYEQYF.

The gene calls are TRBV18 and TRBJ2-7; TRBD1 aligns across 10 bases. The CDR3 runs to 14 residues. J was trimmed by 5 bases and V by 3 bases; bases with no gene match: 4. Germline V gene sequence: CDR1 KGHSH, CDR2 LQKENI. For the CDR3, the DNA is TGTGCCAGCTCACCGGGACAGGGGAAACACGAGCAGTACTTC. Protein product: CASSPGQGKHEQYF.

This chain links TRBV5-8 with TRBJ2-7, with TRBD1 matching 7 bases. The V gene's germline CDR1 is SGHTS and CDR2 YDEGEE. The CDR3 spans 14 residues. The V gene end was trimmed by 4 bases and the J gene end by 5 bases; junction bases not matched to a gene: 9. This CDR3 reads CASSTTTGIHEQYF. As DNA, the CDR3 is TGTGCCAGCAGCACCACGACAGGGATCCACGAGCAGTACTTC. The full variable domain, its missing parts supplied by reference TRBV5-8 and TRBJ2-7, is EAGVTQSPTHLIKTRGQQATLRCSPISGHTSVYWYQQALGLGLQFLLWYDEGEERNRGNFPPRFSGRQFPNYSSELNVNALELEDSALYLCASSTTTGIHEQYFGPGTRLTVT.

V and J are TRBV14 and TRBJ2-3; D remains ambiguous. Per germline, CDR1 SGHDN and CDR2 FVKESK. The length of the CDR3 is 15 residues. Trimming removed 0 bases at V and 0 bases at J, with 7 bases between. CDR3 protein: CASSQEQTSTDTQYF. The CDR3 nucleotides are TGTGCCAGCAGCCAAGAACAAACCAGCACAGATACGCAGTATTTT.

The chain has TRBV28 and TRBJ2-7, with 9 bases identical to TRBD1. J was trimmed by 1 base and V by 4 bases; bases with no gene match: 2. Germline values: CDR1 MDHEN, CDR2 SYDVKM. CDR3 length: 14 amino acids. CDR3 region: CASSSGQGSYEQYF. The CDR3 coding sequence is TGTGCCAGCAGTTCGGGACAGGGTTCCTACGAGCAGTACTTC.

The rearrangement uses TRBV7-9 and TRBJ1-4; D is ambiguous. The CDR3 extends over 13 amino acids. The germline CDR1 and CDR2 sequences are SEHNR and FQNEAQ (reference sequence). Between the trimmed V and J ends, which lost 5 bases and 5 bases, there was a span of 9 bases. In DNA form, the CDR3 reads TGTGCCAGCAGCGCTGGACCCAATGAAAAACTGTTTTTT. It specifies CASSAGPNEKLFF.

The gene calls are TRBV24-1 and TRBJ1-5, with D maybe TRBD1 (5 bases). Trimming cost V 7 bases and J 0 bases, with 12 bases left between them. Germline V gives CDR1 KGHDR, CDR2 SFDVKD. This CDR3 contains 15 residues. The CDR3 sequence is CATSEGTVSNQPQHF. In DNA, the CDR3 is TGTGCCACCAGCGAAGGGACGGTTAGCAATCAGCCCCAGCATTTT.